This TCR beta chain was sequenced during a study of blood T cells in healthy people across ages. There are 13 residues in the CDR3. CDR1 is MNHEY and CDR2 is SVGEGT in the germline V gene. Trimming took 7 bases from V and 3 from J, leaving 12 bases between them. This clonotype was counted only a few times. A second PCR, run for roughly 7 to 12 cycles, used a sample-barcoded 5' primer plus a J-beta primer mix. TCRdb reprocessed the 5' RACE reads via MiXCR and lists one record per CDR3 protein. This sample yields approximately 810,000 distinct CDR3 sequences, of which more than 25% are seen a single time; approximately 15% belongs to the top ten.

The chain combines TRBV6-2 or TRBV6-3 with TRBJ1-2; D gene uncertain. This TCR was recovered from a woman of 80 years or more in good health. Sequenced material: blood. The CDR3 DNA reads TGTGCCAGCACTCCGAGCGCGTACTATGGCTACACCTTC. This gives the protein CASTPSAYYGYTF.